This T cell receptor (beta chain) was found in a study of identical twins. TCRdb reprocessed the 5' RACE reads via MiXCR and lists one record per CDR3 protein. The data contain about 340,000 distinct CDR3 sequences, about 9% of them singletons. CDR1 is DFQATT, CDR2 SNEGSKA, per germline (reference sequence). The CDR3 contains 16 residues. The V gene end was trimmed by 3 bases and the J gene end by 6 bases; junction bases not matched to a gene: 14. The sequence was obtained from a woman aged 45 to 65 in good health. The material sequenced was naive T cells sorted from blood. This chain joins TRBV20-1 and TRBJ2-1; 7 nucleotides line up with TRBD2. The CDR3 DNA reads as TGCAGTGCTAGGGGGCCGGGACTAAGCCCCTCCAATGAGCAGTTCTTC. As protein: CSARGPGLSPSNEQFF.